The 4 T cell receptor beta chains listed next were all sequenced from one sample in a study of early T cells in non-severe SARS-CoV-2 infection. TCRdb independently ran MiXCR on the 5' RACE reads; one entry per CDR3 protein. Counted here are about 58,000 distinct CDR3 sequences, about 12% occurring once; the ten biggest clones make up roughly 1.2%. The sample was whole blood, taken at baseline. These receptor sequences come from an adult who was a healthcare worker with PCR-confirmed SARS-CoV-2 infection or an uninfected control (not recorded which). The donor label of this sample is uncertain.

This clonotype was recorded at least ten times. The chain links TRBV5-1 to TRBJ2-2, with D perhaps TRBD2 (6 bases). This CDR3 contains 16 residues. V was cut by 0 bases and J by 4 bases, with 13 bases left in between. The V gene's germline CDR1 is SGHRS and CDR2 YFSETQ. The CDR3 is CASSLVSIGGTGELFF. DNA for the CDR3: TGCGCCAGCAGCTTGGTGTCGATCGGGGGCACCGGGGAGCTGTTTTTT.

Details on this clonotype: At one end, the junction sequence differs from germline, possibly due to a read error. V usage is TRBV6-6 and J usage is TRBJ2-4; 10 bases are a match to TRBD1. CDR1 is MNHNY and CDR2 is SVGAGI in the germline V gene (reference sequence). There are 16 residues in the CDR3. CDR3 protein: CASSYSDRGLGNIQYF. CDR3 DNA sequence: TGTGCCAGTAGTTACTCTGACAGGGGGCTCGGAAACATTCAGTACTTC.

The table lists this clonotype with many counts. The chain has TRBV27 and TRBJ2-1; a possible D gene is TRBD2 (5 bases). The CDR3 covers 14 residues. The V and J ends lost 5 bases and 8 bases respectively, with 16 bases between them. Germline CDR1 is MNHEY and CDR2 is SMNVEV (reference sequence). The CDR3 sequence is CASSDGDSFDEQFF. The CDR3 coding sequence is TGTGCCAGCAGTGACGGGGATAGCTTCGATGAGCAGTTCTTC.

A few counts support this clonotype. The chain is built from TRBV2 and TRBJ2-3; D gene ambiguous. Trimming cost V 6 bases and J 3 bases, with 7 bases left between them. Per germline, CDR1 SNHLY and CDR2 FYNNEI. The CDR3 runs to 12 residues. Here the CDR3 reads CASRYQTDTQYF. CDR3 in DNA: TGTGCCAGCAGGTACCAGACAGATACGCAGTATTTT. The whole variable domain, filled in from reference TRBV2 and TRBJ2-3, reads EPEVTQTPSHQVTQMGQEVILRCVPISNHLYFYWYRQILGQKVEFLVSFYNNEISEKSEIFDDQFSVERPDGSNFTLKIRSTKLEDSAMYFCASRYQTDTQYFGPGTRLTVL.